The 28 T cell receptor beta chains below all came from one sample that was sequenced in a study of CD4 T cells in relation to SARS-CoV-2 and coronaviruses. No antigen has been identified for these receptors. Unexposed donor CD4+ T cells date from about 2011-2018, before the COVID-19 pandemic. The cells were cultured for about ten days before CD4+ T cells were isolated. Clones were sequenced by immunoSEQ multiplex PCR, and TCRdb holds only the in-frame ones, with some missing. The table records some 14,000 clones, about 73% of them present only once. Sequences were obtained from CD4+ T cells from PBMCs, cultured in vitro. Receptor source: a human donor in good health.

This clone has only a few counts. The V call is TRBV7-3, the J call TRBJ1-2, with D possibly being TRBD1 (6 bases). This CDR3 contains 16 residues. The germline V gene encodes CDR1 SGHTA and CDR2 FQGTGA. V lost 2 bases and J lost 8, with 21 bases in between. CDR3 DNA sequence: TGTGCCAGCAGCTTAGGCGGACAGACAGCTCCGGGGGGCTACACCTTC. Protein: CASSLGGQTAPGGYTF.

The rearrangement uses TRBV7-9 and TRBJ1-1; the D is unclear. Trimming took off 1 base at V and 7 bases at J, with 10 bases between the two ends. CDR1 is SEHNR and CDR2 is FQNEAQ in the germline V gene (reference sequence). The CDR3 runs 13 residues. CDR3 sequence: CASSLEMYGEAFF. The CDR3 DNA reads as TGTGCCAGCAGCTTAGAGATGTACGGTGAAGCTTTCTTT.

There are a few counts of this clone. The V gene is TRBV2, the J gene TRBJ1-2; 7 positions agree with TRBD1. The CDR3 runs 14 residues. Germline V lookup: CDR1 SNHLY, CDR2 FYNNEI. V trimming: 3 bases; J trimming: 0 bases; junction bases outside the gene matches: 1. The CDR3 spells CASSDQGANYGYTF. In DNA, the CDR3 is TGTGCCAGCAGTGACCAGGGGGCTAACTATGGCTACACCTTC.

The gene calls are TRBV19 and TRBJ2-6; D not resolved. The CDR3 extends over 14 amino acids. V dropped 8 bases and J dropped 4 bases, with 12 bases sitting between them. CDR1 and CDR2 from the germline V gene are LNHDA and SQIVND (reference sequence). The chain's CDR3 is CASCVGPGANVLTF. The CDR3 nucleotides read TGTGCCAGTTGCGTCGGCCCCGGGGCCAACGTCCTGACTTTC.

The chain is built from TRBV20-1 and TRBJ1-3; D not resolved. CDR1 DFQATT and CDR2 SNEGSKA come from the germline V gene (reference sequence). V lost 3 bases, J lost 3 bases, and 12 bases lay in between. This CDR3 has 14 amino acids. CDR3: CSASNSFFGNTIYF. CDR3 nucleotide sequence: TGCAGTGCTAGTAATAGCTTTTTTGGAAACACCATATATTTT.

This chain connects TRBV19 to TRBJ2-5; maybe TRBD1 (5 bases). The V gene's germline CDR1 is LNHDA and CDR2 SQIVND (reference sequence). This CDR3 has 14 amino acids. V lost 1 base and J lost 5, with 11 bases in between. CDR3 residues: CASSIGGFPETQYF. DNA of the CDR3: TGTGCCAGTAGTATAGGGGGCTTCCCGGAGACCCAGTACTTC.

The sample holds one count of this clone. The chain carries TRBV24-1 and TRBJ2-3, with D unresolved. This CDR3 is 13 amino acids long. The V end lost 3 bases, the J end lost 0 bases, and 3 bases lay between the germline ends. The germline gives CDR1 KGHDR, CDR2 SFDVKD. CDR3 nucleotide sequence: TGTGCCACCAGTGATGGGAGCACAGATACGCAGTATTTT. Its protein product is CATSDGSTDTQYF.

V usage is TRBV14 and J usage is TRBJ1-3, with 7 bases aligning to TRBD1. Looked up from germline, CDR1 is SGHDN and CDR2 is FVKESK. The CDR3 extends over 17 amino acids. The V gene end was trimmed by 2 bases and the J gene end by 0 bases; junction bases not matched to a gene: 7. Here the CDR3 DNA reads TGTGCCAGCAGCCAAAGGGGGACAGTGCTCTCTGGAAACACCATATATTTT. Translation: CASSQRGTVLSGNTIYF.

This clone was observed a handful of times. The chain employs TRBV15 and TRBJ2-7, with D perhaps matching TRBD2 (6 bases). The V end was cut by 5 bases, the J end by 6 bases, with 17 bases between. The CDR3 length is 14 residues. Germline V gene data show CDR1 as LNHNV and CDR2 as YYDKDF (reference sequence). The CDR3 nucleotides are TGTGCCACCAGCCCCATTGGAGGGATCGGCGAGCAGTACTTC. This encodes CATSPIGGIGEQYF.

V and J are TRBV30 and TRBJ1-5; TRBD1 is a possible D gene (6 bases). Trimming removed 3 bases at V and 6 bases at J, with 12 bases between. This CDR3 contains 13 residues. In germline, CDR1 is GTSNPN, CDR2 SVGIG (reference sequence). This CDR3 is CAWRQGWGQPQHF. The CDR3 region has the DNA TGTGCCTGGAGACAGGGCTGGGGTCAGCCCCAGCATTTT.

This clone came up a few times. The V and J genes are TRBV2 and TRBJ2-6; D uncertain. Germline CDR1 is SNHLY and CDR2 is FYNNEI. V lost 5 bases and J lost 0, with 5 bases in between. There are 14 residues in the CDR3. CDR3 nucleotides: TGTGCCAGCAGTCGCGGCTCTGGGGCCAACGTCCTGACTTTC. Protein sequence: CASSRGSGANVLTF. The whole variable domain, remainder taken from reference TRBV2 and TRBJ2-6, is EPEVTQTPSHQVTQMGQEVILRCVPISNHLYFYWYRQILGQKVEFLVSFYNNEISEKSEIFDDQFSVERPDGSNFTLKIRSTKLEDSAMYFCASSRGSGANVLTFGAGSRLTVL.

The chain employs TRBV3-1 (or the pseudogene TRBV3-2) and TRBJ2-4, with TRBD2 as a possible D gene (6 bases). The V gene lost 4 bases and the J gene lost 8 bases, with 15 bases spanning the gap. The CDR3 totals 14 residues. Germline-derived CDR1 and CDR2 are LGHDT and YNNKEL (reference sequence). The CDR3 region is CASSLEEGGDIQYF. DNA for the CDR3: TGTGCCAGCAGCCTTGAGGAGGGCGGGGACATTCAGTACTTC.

This clone showed up just a few times. V gene TRBV5-1 combines with J gene TRBJ2-7; 9 nucleotides align to TRBD2. Looked up from germline, CDR1 is SGHRS and CDR2 is YFSETQ. The CDR3 length is 13 residues. V trimming: 6 bases; J trimming: 2 bases; junction bases outside the gene matches: 3. CDR3 in DNA: TGCGCCAGCACCATAGCGGGGGCCTACGAGCAGTACTTC. Amino acids: CASTIAGAYEQYF. Complete variable domain (other parts from reference TRBV5-1 and TRBJ2-7): KAGVTQTPRYLIKTRGQQVTLSCSPISGHRSVSWYQQTPGQGLQFLFEYFSETQRNKGNFPGRFSGRQFSNSRSEMNVSTLELGDSALYLCASTIAGAYEQYFGPGTRLTVT.

This sequence joins TRBV20-1 and TRBJ2-5; D gene uncertain. CDR3 length: 10 residues. Trimming cost V 2 bases and J 5 bases, with 3 bases left between them. The germline gives CDR1 DFQATT, CDR2 SNEGSKA (reference sequence). DNA of the CDR3: TGCAGTGCTAGATTGGAGACCCAGTACTTC. Amino acid sequence: CSARLETQYF.

This chain joins TRBV19 and TRBJ1-2; D gene ambiguous. The V end was cut by 7 bases, the J end by 8 bases, with 17 bases between. CDR3 size: 13 residues. Germline values: CDR1 LNHDA, CDR2 SQIVND (reference sequence). The chain's CDR3 is CASTSGGLGGYTF. Written as DNA, the CDR3 is TGTGCCAGTACTTCCGGCGGGCTCGGAGGCTACACCTTC.

This sequence joins TRBV7-3 and TRBJ2-2, with 7 nucleotides matching TRBD1. The CDR3 has 16 amino acids. Germline CDR1 is SGHTA and CDR2 is FQGTGA. The J segment lost 3 bases and the V segment lost 6 bases, leaving 10 bases of the junction unmatched. The CDR3 DNA is TGTGCCAGCAGTTCGCCGACAGGGTATTACACCGGGGAGCTGTTTTTT. Protein: CASSSPTGYYTGELFF.

V usage is TRBV2 and J usage is TRBJ1-5, with a weak D call TRBD1 (5 bases). Germline loops: CDR1 SNHLY, CDR2 FYNNEI. The CDR3 spans 15 residues. V lost 6 bases to trimming and J lost 0 bases, with 12 bases between them. CDR3: CASRLGTVSNQPQHF. For the CDR3, the DNA is TGTGCCAGCAGGCTCGGGACGGTTAGCAATCAGCCCCAGCATTTT.

The V gene is TRBV9, the J gene TRBJ2-1, with TRBD2 matching over 8 bases. This CDR3 has 18 residues. J was trimmed by 6 bases and V by 1 base; bases with no gene match: 15. Germline-derived CDR1 and CDR2 are SGDLS and YYNGEE. The chain's CDR3 is CASSVNPYGKREFNEQFF. The DNA of the CDR3 is TGTGCCAGCAGCGTAAATCCCTATGGAAAGCGGGAGTTCAATGAGCAGTTCTTC.

The chain links TRBV27 to TRBJ2-1, with a possible D match to TRBD1 (6 bases). Per germline, CDR1 MNHEY and CDR2 SMNVEV (reference sequence). V lost 2 bases to trimming and J lost 7 bases, with 12 bases between them. This CDR3 is built from 14 residues. The CDR3 is CASSLETGLNEQFF. CDR3 coding DNA: TGTGCCAGCAGTTTAGAAACAGGGTTAAATGAGCAGTTCTTC.

The chain joins TRBV3-1 (or the pseudogene TRBV3-2) to TRBJ2-2; the D gene is possibly TRBD1 (6 bases). The CDR3 loop spans 15 amino acids. Per the germline V gene, CDR1 is LGHDT and CDR2 is YNNKEL (reference sequence). Deletions cut 1 base from V and 2 bases from J, with 8 bases between. DNA for the CDR3: TGTGCCAGCAGCCAAGGGACAGCCAACACCGGGGAGCTGTTTTTT. It translates to CASSQGTANTGELFF.

This clone is a singleton in its sample. V usage is TRBV29-1 and J usage is TRBJ1-1, with D uncertain. V was trimmed by 6 bases and J by 0 bases, leaving 11 bases between them. This CDR3 has 13 amino acids. From germline, CDR1 is SQVTM and CDR2 ANQGSEA. The CDR3 nucleotides read TGCAGCGTGCGGACGGTAATGAACACTGAAGCTTTCTTT. It is translated as CSVRTVMNTEAFF. Drawing the rest from reference TRBV29-1 and TRBJ1-1, the complete variable domain is SAVISQKPSRDICQRGTSLTIQCQVDSQVTMMFWYRQQPGQSLTLIATANQGSEATYESGFVIDKFPISRPNLTFSTLTVSNMSPEDSSIYLCSVRTVMNTEAFFGQGTRLTVV.

This clone is labeled as large. V and J are TRBV7-9 and TRBJ2-3; 11 positions agree with TRBD2. Looked up from germline, CDR1 is SEHNR and CDR2 is FQNEAQ (reference sequence). The CDR3 loop spans 16 amino acids. J was trimmed by 6 bases and V by 5 bases; bases with no gene match: 10. CDR3 loop: CASSPTTSGTPDTQYF. The CDR3 nucleotides are TGTGCCAGCAGCCCAACGACTAGCGGGACTCCGGATACGCAGTATTTT.

The rearrangement links TRBV13 to TRBJ2-3; tentative D call: TRBD2 (6 bases). Trimming pared 6 bases from V and 5 bases from J, leaving 21 bases between. This CDR3 region has 16 residues. CDR1 and CDR2 from the germline V gene are PRHDT and FYEKMQ (reference sequence). The CDR3 spells CASRYTFGGFEDTQYF. CDR3 DNA sequence: TGTGCCAGCAGATACACGTTCGGGGGTTTCGAAGATACGCAGTATTTT.

The chain recombines TRBV5-1 with TRBJ2-7; 7 bases are a match to TRBD2. V shed 1 base, J shed 7 bases, and the junction held 11 bases outside the gene matches. CDR3 length equals 15 residues. Germline lookup yields CDR1 SGHRS and CDR2 YFSETQ. CDR3 sequence reads: CASSLNGLGPGEQYF. As DNA, the CDR3 is TGCGCCAGCAGCTTGAATGGACTAGGTCCGGGAGAGCAGTACTTC.

J is TRBJ2-7 and V is TRBV5-1, with 12 bases that match TRBD1. Germline CDR1 and CDR2: SGHRS and YFSETQ. CDR3 length equals 15 residues. J lost 6 bases, V lost 6 bases, and 10 bases had no gene match. The CDR3 region has the DNA TGCGCCAGCACCCGGCGGGGGACAGGGGGCTCCGAGCAGTACTTC. It yields the protein CASTRRGTGGSEQYF.

The chain couples TRBV11-2 to TRBJ2-5, with no clear D. V was clipped by 1 base and J by 1 base, with 7 bases between them. CDR3 length: 14 amino acids. In germline, CDR1 is SGHAT, CDR2 FQNNGV. The CDR3 region has the DNA TGTGCCAGCAGCTTAGCAGCGTTCCAAGAGACCCAGTACTTC. Translated, it gives CASSLAAFQETQYF.

This clone occurred once. The chain links TRBV20-1 to TRBJ2-1, with TRBD2 matching 9 bases. Per the germline V gene, CDR1 is DFQATT and CDR2 is SNEGSKA (reference sequence). The CDR3 covers 16 residues. V lost 5 bases to trimming and J lost 4 bases; unmatched junction nucleotides: 12. The CDR3: CSARGLAGDSYNEQFF. In DNA, the CDR3 is TGCAGTGCTCGTGGGTTAGCGGGAGATAGTTACAATGAGCAGTTCTTC.

J is TRBJ2-2 and V is TRBV7-9, with D perhaps given as TRBD1 or TRBD2 (5 bases each). The V gene lost 1 base and the J gene lost 4 bases, with 16 bases spanning the gap. The CDR3 length is 17 residues. The germline CDR1 and CDR2 sequences are SEHNR and FQNEAQ (reference sequence). The CDR3, as DNA: TGTGCCAGCAGCTTAGTTTCCGGGGCATCGGGCACCGGGGAGCTGTTTTTT. It is translated as CASSLVSGASGTGELFF.